This entry lists 5 T cell receptor beta chains sequenced from one sample in a study of blood T cell repertoires in COVID-19. Data came from immunoSEQ multiplex PCR; TCRdb stores just in-frame clones and leaves some out. The repertoire holds 100,000 to 150,000 clones, with about 88% as singletons. The sequencing input was peripheral blood. All receptors derive from a woman of 80 years or more with acute or convalescent COVID-19.

The chain links TRBV18 to TRBJ2-7; a weak D match, TRBD1 (6 bases). The CDR3 loop spans 15 amino acids. Germline V lookup: CDR1 KGHSH, CDR2 LQKENI. V shed 2 bases and J shed 0 bases, with 11 bases lying between them. The CDR3 loop is CASSPGRTVSYEQYF. DNA of the CDR3: TGTGCCAGCTCACCAGGAAGGACAGTCTCCTACGAGCAGTACTTC.

The chain recombines TRBV7-2 with TRBJ1-2; TRBD1 might be the D (5 bases). Germline loops: CDR1 SGHTA, CDR2 FQGNSA. The CDR3 is 15 residues long. Trimming stripped 1 base from V and 8 bases from J, with 17 bases between. The chain's CDR3 is CASSLEFRVTKGYTF. CDR3 in DNA: TGTGCCAGCAGCTTAGAGTTCAGGGTCACGAAAGGCTACACCTTC. Combining the CDR3 with reference TRBV7-2 and TRBJ1-2 gives the whole variable domain GAGVSQSPSNKVTEKGKDVELRCDPISGHTALYWYRQSLGQGLEFLIYFQGNSAPDKSGLPSDRFSAERTGGSVSTLTIQRTQQEDSAVYLCASSLEFRVTKGYTFGSGTRLTVV.

V is TRBV27 and J is TRBJ1-2; TRBD1 aligns across 8 bases. After removal of 6 bases from V and 8 bases from J, the junction contained 8 bases not matched to a gene. This CDR3 has 13 amino acids. Germline CDR1 is MNHEY and CDR2 is SMNVEV (reference sequence). The CDR3 DNA follows: TGTGCCAGCAGGCCGGGACAGGCAAAAGGCTACACCTTC. Its translation: CASRPGQAKGYTF.

The V call is TRBV20-1, the J call TRBJ2-2; TRBD2 matches 10 bases. The V and J ends lost 3 bases and 2 bases, in that order; junction bases with no gene match: 6. CDR1 is DFQATT, CDR2 SNEGSKA, per germline (reference sequence). The CDR3 has 16 amino acids. The CDR3 sequence is CSASPASGSNTGELFF. CDR3 in DNA: TGCAGTGCTAGTCCGGCTAGCGGGAGTAACACCGGGGAGCTGTTTTTT.

This chain connects TRBV6-2 or TRBV6-3 to TRBJ2-7; no clear D gene. Trimming pared 0 bases from V and 8 bases from J, leaving 8 bases between. The CDR3 spans 12 residues. Germline V gene lookup returns CDR1 MNHEY and CDR2 SVGEGT. The CDR3 DNA reads as TGTGCCAGCAGTTACTCGAGTTACCAGCAGTACTTC. Translated: CASSYSSYQQYF.